This TCR beta chain was sequenced for a study of blood T cell repertoires in COVID-19. Overall study: Nucleic acid was either cDNA or gDNA, and it came from T cells, B-cell-depleted T cells, or PBMCs.

Donors of Cohort 3 who recovered were those that had two negative PCRs, clearance, or symptom resolution. The data were produced by immunoSEQ multiplex PCR, yet TCRdb's version contains in-frame clones alone and is incomplete. The data show roughly 150,000 clones, around four fifths seen once. J was trimmed by 2 bases and V by 1 base; bases with no gene match: 2. The germline gives CDR1 SGHTA, CDR2 FQGNSA. This CDR3 is 15 amino acids long. This clone was detected only once. The chain links TRBV7-2 to TRBJ2-1; 7 nucleotides agree with TRBD2. The specimen sequenced was PBMCs or T cells enriched from blood (not recorded which). The sequence was collected from a woman aged 45-60 years who had recovered from COVID-19. The DNA of the CDR3 is TGTGCCAGCAGCTTAGAAAGCGGGGCCTACAATGAGCAGTTCTTC. Protein: CASSLESGAYNEQFF.